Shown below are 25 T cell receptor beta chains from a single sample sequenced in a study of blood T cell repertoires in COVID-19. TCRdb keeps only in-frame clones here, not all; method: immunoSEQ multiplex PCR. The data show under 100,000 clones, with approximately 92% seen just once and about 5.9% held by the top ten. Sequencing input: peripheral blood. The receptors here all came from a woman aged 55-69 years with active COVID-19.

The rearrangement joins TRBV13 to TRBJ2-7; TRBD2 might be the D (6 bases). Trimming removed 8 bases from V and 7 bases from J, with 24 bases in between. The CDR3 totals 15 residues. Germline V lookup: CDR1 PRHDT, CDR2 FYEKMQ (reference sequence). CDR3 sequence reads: CASLRRGGTRAEQYF. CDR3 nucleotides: TGTGCCAGCCTGCGCCGTGGAGGGACGCGGGCTGAGCAGTACTTC. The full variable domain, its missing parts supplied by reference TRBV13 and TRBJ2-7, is AAGVIQSPRHLIKEKRETATLKCYPIPRHDTVYWYQQGPGQDPQFLISFYEKMQSDKGSIPDRFSAQQFSDYHSELNMSSLELGDSALYFCASLRRGGTRAEQYFGPGTRLTVT.

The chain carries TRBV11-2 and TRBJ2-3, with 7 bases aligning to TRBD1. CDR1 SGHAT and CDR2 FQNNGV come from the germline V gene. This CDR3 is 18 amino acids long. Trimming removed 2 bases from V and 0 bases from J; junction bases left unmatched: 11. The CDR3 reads CASSLYPSDRPSTDTQYF. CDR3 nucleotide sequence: TGTGCCAGCAGCTTATACCCGTCGGACAGGCCCAGCACAGATACGCAGTATTTT.

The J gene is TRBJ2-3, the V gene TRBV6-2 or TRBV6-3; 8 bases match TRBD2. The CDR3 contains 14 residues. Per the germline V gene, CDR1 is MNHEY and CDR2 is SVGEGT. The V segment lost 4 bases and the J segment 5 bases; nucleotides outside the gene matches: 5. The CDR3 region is CASSFGGAKDTQYF. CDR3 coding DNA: TGTGCCAGCAGTTTCGGGGGGGCGAAAGATACGCAGTATTTT.

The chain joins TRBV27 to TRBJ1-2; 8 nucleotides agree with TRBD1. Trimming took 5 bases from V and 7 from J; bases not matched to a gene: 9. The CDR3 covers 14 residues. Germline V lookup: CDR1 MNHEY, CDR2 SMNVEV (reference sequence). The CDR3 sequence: CASSPRQGAFGYTF. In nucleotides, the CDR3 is TGTGCCAGCAGTCCAAGGCAGGGGGCTTTTGGCTACACCTTC.

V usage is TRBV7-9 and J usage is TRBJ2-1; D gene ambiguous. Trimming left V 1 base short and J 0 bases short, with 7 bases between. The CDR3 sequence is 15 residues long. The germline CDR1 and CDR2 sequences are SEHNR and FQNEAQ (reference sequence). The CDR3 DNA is TGTGCCAGCAGCTTAGAGCTATCCTCCTACAATGAGCAGTTCTTC. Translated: CASSLELSSYNEQFF.

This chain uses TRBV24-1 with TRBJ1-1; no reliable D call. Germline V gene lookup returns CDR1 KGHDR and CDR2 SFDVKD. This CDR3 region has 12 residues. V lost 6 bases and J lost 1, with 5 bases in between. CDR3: CATSRGNTEAFF. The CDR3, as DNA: TGTGCCACCAGTCGCGGGAACACTGAAGCTTTCTTT.

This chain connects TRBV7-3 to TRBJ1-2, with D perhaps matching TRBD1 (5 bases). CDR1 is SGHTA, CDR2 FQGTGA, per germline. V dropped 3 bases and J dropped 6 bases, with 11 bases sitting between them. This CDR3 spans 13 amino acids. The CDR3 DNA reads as TGTGCCAGCAGCTTTAGGCAGGGTGATGGCTACACCTTC. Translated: CASSFRQGDGYTF.

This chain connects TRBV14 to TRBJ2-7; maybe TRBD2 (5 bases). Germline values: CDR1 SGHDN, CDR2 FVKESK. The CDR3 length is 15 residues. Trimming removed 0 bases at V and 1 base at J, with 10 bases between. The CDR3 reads CASSQEVGVSYEQYF. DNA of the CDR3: TGTGCCAGCAGCCAAGAGGTGGGAGTGTCCTACGAGCAGTACTTC.

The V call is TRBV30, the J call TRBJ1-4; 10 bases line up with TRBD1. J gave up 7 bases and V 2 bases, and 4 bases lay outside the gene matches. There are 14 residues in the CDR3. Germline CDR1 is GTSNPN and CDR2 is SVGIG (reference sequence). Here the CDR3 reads CAWSWGTGAEKLFF. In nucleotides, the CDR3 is TGTGCCTGGAGTTGGGGGACAGGGGCTGAAAAACTGTTTTTT.

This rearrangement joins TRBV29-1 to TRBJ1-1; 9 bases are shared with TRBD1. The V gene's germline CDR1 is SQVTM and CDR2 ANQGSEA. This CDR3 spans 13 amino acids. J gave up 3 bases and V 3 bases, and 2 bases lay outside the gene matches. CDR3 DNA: TGCAGCGTTGACCGACAGGGGGACACTGAAGCTTTCTTT. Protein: CSVDRQGDTEAFF.

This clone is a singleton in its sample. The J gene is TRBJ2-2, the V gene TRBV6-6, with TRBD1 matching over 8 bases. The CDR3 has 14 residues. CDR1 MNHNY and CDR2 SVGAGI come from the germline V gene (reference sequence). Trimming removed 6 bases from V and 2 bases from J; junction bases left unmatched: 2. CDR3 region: CASRDRGNTGELFF. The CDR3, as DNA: TGTGCCAGCAGAGACAGGGGCAACACCGGGGAGCTGTTTTTT.

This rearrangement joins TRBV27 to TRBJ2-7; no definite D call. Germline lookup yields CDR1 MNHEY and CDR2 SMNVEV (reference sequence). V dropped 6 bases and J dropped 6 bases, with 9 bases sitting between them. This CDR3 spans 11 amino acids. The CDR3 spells CASRRTGEQYF. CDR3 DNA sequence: TGTGCCAGCAGGCGCACGGGCGAGCAGTACTTC.

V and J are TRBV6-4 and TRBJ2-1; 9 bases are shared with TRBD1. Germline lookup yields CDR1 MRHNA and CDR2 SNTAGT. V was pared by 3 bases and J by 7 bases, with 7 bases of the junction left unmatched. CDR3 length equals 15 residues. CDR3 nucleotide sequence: TGTGCCAGCAGTGAGGGCGGGACAGGGAGAAATGAGCAGTTCTTC. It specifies CASSEGGTGRNEQFF.

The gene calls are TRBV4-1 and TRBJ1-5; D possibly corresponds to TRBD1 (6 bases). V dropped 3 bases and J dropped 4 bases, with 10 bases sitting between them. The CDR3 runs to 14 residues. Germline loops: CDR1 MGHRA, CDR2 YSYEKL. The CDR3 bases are TGCGCCAGCAGCCACCCAGACAGGAATCAGCCCCAGCATTTT. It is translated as CASSHPDRNQPQHF.

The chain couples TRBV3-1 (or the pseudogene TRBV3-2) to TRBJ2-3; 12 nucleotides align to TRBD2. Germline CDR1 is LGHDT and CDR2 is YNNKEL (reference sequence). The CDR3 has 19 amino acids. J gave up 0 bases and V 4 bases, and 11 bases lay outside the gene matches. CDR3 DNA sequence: TGTGCCAGCAGCCGTTTGACTAGCGGGAGACCCCCCAGCACAGATACGCAGTATTTT. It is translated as CASSRLTSGRPPSTDTQYF.

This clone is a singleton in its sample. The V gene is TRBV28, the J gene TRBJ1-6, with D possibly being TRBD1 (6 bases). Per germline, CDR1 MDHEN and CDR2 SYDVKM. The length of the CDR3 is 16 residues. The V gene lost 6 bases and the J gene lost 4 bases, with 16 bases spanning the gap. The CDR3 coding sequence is TGTGCCAGCAGCCTGACGGGCAGGGGTTATAATTCACCCCTCCACTTT. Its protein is CASSLTGRGYNSPLHF.

CDR3 protein: CASEGAGEKLFF. CDR3 in DNA: TGTGCCAGCGAGGGAGCCGGGGAAAAACTGTTTTTT. V and J are TRBV6-6 and TRBJ1-4, with no clear D. The germline V gene encodes CDR1 MNHNY and CDR2 SVGAGI (reference sequence). The V and J ends lost 8 bases and 8 bases respectively, with 12 bases between them. This CDR3 region has 12 residues.

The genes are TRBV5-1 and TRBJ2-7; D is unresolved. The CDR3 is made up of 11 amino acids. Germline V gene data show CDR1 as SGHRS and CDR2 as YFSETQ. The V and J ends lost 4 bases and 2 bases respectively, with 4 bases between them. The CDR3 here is CASSATYEQYF. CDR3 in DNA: TGCGCCAGCAGCGCTACCTACGAGCAGTACTTC.

CDR3 DNA: TGTGCCAGCAGCCCGGGACAATTCGGGTCCTACGAGCAGTACTTC. This encodes CASSPGQFGSYEQYF. The rearrangement joins TRBV5-4 to TRBJ2-7; D might be TRBD1 (6 bases). Deletions cut 4 bases from V and 1 base from J, with 15 bases between. The CDR3 covers 15 residues. In germline, CDR1 is SGHNT, CDR2 YYREEE (reference sequence).

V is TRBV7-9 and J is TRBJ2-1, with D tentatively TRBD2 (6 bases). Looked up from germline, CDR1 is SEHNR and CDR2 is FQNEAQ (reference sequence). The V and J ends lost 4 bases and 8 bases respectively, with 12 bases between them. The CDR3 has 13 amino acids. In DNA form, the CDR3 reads TGTGCCAGCAGCTGGGACTGGGGGGATGAGCAGTTCTTC. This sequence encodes CASSWDWGDEQFF.

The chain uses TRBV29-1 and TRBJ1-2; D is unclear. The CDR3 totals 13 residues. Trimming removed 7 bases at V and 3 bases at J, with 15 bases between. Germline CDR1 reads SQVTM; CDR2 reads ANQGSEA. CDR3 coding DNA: TGCAGCGGCTTCTCTGCAGTGGACTATGGCTACACCTTC. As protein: CSGFSAVDYGYTF.

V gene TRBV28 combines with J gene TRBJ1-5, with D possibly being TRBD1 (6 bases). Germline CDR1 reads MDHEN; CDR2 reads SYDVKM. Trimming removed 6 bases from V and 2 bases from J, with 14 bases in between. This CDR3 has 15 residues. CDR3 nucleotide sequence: TGTGCCAGCAGCCCACAGGGAGAAGGCAATCAGCCCCAGCATTTT. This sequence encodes CASSPQGEGNQPQHF.

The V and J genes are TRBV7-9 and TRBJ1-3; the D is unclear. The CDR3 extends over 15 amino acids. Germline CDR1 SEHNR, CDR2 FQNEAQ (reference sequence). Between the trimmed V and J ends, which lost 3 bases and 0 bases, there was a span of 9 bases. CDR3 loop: CASSFDQSSGNTIYF. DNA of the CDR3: TGTGCCAGCAGCTTTGATCAGTCCTCTGGAAACACCATATATTTT.

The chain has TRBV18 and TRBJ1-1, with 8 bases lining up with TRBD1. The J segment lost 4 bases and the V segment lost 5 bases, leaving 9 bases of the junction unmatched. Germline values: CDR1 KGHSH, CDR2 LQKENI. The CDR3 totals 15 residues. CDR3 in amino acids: CASSTSTGVGTEAFF. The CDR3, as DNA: TGTGCCAGCTCAACCTCGACAGGGGTGGGCACTGAAGCTTTCTTT.

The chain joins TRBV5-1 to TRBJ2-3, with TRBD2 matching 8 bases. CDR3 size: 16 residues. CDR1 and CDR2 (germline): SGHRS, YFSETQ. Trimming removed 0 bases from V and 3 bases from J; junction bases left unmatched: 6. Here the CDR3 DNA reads TGCGCCAGCAGCTTGGGAGGGACTAGTGTAACAGATACGCAGTATTTT. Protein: CASSLGGTSVTDTQYF.